The sequence of this TCR beta chain was determined in a study of T cells in Graves' hyperthyroidism and ophthalmopathy. Whole-study results and caveats: Most thyroid-expanded clonotypes above 0.001 were also found in blood.

This CDR3 region has 18 residues. Germline trimming cut 5 bases from V and 6 bases from J; bases unmatched to any gene: 14. Germline V CDR1 and CDR2: SGHAT, FQNNGV. The cohort's ophthalmopathy patients, a group with duration under 3 months, had a Clinical Activity Score of at least 3 and a NOSPECS grade of at least 4. Uncontrolled infection, other autoimmune disease, pregnancy or lactation barred patients from enrollment. The sample holds a few counts of this clonotype. Its antigen is unknown. The source material, RNA transcripts, was used to amplify TCR beta CDR3 regions. HTBI primers were the set used in a first-round RT-PCR of the TCR CDR3. In TCRdb, the multiplex PCR reads were re-called with MiXCR into one record per CDR3 protein. The sample has 350,000 to 400,000 distinct CDR3 sequences, about 18% seen once.

This sequence joins TRBV11-2 and TRBJ2-1; 12 bases are a match to TRBD2. The material sequenced was blood. The TCR was taken from a young man with Graves' ophthalmopathy. CDR3 protein: CASSLREVGLAGFNEQFF. In DNA form, the CDR3 reads TGTGCCAGCAGCCTCAGAGAAGTTGGACTAGCGGGGTTCAATGAGCAGTTCTTC.